This T cell receptor (beta chain) was sequenced for a study of human T cells and chemical hapten exposure. Study findings and constraints: Following DPC sensitization, TCRs present above 1 in 1000 frequency showed no change.

This clonotype was observed at least ten times. Its antigen remains unknown. As for time point: patch test 2, 6 weeks after DPC sensitization. Treatment reported: therapeutic diphenylcyclopropenone sensitization with weekly scalp DPC. In the original analysis: Per sample, the median was around 100,000 TCRs, with values from around 25,000 to 690,000. TCRdb re-called the RACE reads through MiXCR, storing one row per CDR3 protein. V and J calls and clone size were set by TCRdb, not the authors. The table has 80,000 to 95,000 distinct CDR3 sequences, roughly 12% seen once. This specimen was whole blood, taken in connection with sensitization to the hapten diphenylcyclopropenone (DPC). This receptor was identified in a man aged 18 to 30 with alopecia areata. Some clones in this sample may be carry-over from other donors' samples.

The CDR3 nucleotides read TGTGCCAGCAGCCAAGGGGGTGGACGTAAGAACACTGAAGCTTTCTTT. Its translation: CASSQGGGRKNTEAFF. V is TRBV3-1 and J is TRBJ1-1; no clear D gene. V was trimmed by 1 base and J by 1 base, leaving 13 bases between them. The CDR3 is made up of 16 amino acids. Germline values: CDR1 LGHDT, CDR2 YNNKEL (reference sequence).